The rows below give T cell receptor beta chains drawn from one sample of a study of T cells in Graves' hyperthyroidism and ophthalmopathy. TCRdb reprocessed the multiplex PCR reads via MiXCR and lists one record per CDR3 protein. The repertoire holds around 420,000 distinct CDR3 sequences, with more than 15% as singletons. Input material: blood. All receptors derive from a woman under 30 with Graves' hyperthyroidism. Both conserved end residues are part of each CDR3. The order of the fields is V gene, D gene, clone size, J gene, CDR3 DNA, CDR3 protein. D genes are given only for firm matches. Clone size is not always given. Where it is, it says once, few, many or a class for expanded clones.

TRBV20-1,.,many,TRBJ2-1,TGCACAATAGGACGCCCCAGCCGGAATGAGCAGTTCTTC,CTIGRPSRNEQFF
TRBV24-1,TRBD1,.,TRBJ1-1,TGTGCCACCAGTGACTGGGACAGGGGGCCCAACACTGAAGCTTTCTTT,CATSDWDRGPNTEAFF
TRBV4-1,TRBD1,few,TRBJ1-1,TGCGCCAGCAGCCAGGCACCGGGACAGTTGAACACTGAAGCTTTCTTT,CASSQAPGQLNTEAFF
TRBV5-8,.,many,TRBJ1-2,TGTGCCAGCAGCTTGGCCTACTATGGCTACACCTTC,CASSLAYYGYTF
TRBV27,TRBD2,many,TRBJ2-1,TGTGCCAGCAGTCTTAGCGGGAAGGGAAATGAGCAGTTCTTC,CASSLSGKGNEQFF
TRBV19,.,many,TRBJ1-1,TGTGCCAGTGCCTCGAGACCCACTGAAGCTTTCTTT,CASASRPTEAFF
TRBV19,TRBD2,.,TRBJ2-5,TGTGCCAGTAGTGTGGCTAGCGGCCAAGAGACCCAGTACTTC,CASSVASGQETQYF
TRBV20-1,.,many,TRBJ2-1,TGCAGTGCTAGAGGCCTCAATGAGCAGTTCTTC,CSARGLNEQFF
TRBV28,TRBD1,many,TRBJ1-5,TGTGCCAGCAGTGTGGACAGGAATTATCAGCCCCAGCATTTT,CASSVDRNYQPQHF
TRBV9,TRBD2,.,TRBJ2-1,TGTGCCAGCAGCGCGTCTAGCGGGAGGGCCCCCCCAACGGGTTACAATGAGCAGTTCTTC,CASSASSGRAPPTGYNEQFF
TRBV11-3,.,many,TRBJ2-7,TGTGCCAGCAGCTTCGACGGGACCTACGAGCAGTACTTC,CASSFDGTYEQYF
TRBV19,.,.,TRBJ1-2,TGTGCCAGTAGTATCCGGGGGGCGGACTATGGCTACACCTTC,CASSIRGADYGYTF
TRBV20-1,.,many,TRBJ2-7,TGCAGTGCTCAGGAGGGGAGCTACGAGCAGTACTTC,CSAQEGSYEQYF
TRBV25-1,.,.,TRBJ1-6,TGTGCCAGCAGTGAATACAAGGGAATGAATTCACCCCTCCACTTT,CASSEYKGMNSPLHF
TRBV9,TRBD2,.,TRBJ2-3,TGTGCCAGCAGCCTAACCCCTCAAGCGGGGGCCGGCACAGATACGCAGTATTTT,CASSLTPQAGAGTDTQYF
TRBV13,.,many,TRBJ2-1,TGTGCCAGCAGCTTAGGCCCCCTAGACTACAATGAGCAGTTCTTC,CASSLGPLDYNEQFF
TRBV3-1,TRBD1,many,TRBJ1-1,TGTGCCAGCAGACAGGGGGGCAACACTGAAGCTTTCTTT,CASRQGGNTEAFF
TRBV6-4,TRBD1,.,TRBJ2-3,TGTGCCAGCAGTTACACAGGGGGCGCGTCAGATACGCAGTATTTT,CASSYTGGASDTQYF
TRBV15,.,many,TRBJ1-2,TGTGCCACCAGCAGAGACCGAGGATCGGGGAGCGGCTACACCTTC,CATSRDRGSGSGYTF
TRBV7-9,.,few,TRBJ2-6,TGTGCCAGCAGCTTTCCCGGGGGGGCCAACGTCCTGACTTTC,CASSFPGGANVLTF
TRBV5-8,.,many,TRBJ1-1,TGTGCCAGCAGCTTAGTAACATCGAACACTGAAGCTTTCTTT,CASSLVTSNTEAFF
TRBV11-3,.,many,TRBJ2-5,TGTGCCAGCAGCTCCAAAAGGAGGGGACAAGAGACCCAGTACTTC,CASSSKRRGQETQYF
TRBV20-1,.,few,TRBJ2-7,TGCAGTGCTAGAGATCCCGGGTACGAGACCGAGCAGTACTTC,CSARDPGYETEQYF
TRBV30,.,few,TRBJ1-2,TGTGCCTGGAGTTCGGACAGCGGCGGCTATGGCTACACCTTC,CAWSSDSGGYGYTF
TRBV5-6,.,.,TRBJ2-7,TGTGCCAGCAGCTTCAGGACAACAGTCTCCTACGAGCAGTACTTC,CASSFRTTVSYEQYF
TRBV6-5,TRBD1,many,TRBJ1-1,TGTGCCAGCAGTTACTCGACAGGGAGGGCCACTGAAGCTTTCTTT,CASSYSTGRATEAFF
TRBV30,TRBD1,many,TRBJ1-4,TGTGCCTGGAGTGCCGGGACAGGGACGGGAAAACTGTTTTTT,CAWSAGTGTGKLFF
TRBV5-1,.,.,TRBJ2-7,TGCGCCAGCAGCGCCGGCCACGAGCAGTACTTC,CASSAGHEQYF
TRBV7-8,TRBD2,.,TRBJ2-1,TGTGCCAGCAGCTTACTCCGGACTAGCGGGGCATACAATGAGCAGTTCTTC,CASSLLRTSGAYNEQFF
TRBV7-8,.,.,TRBJ2-1,TGTGCCAGCAGCTTCAAAGGGGCTGGGTCCTACAATGAGCAGTTCTTC,CASSFKGAGSYNEQFF
TRBV28,.,many,TRBJ2-1,TGTGCCAGCAGTTCCCGTAAACGGACCCCCTACAATGAGCAGTTCTTC,CASSSRKRTPYNEQFF
TRBV7-2,.,.,TRBJ2-7,TGTGCCAGCAGCTTCACCGGGACGGGGATTACCTACGAGCAGTACTTC,CASSFTGTGITYEQYF
TRBV12-3/TRBV12-4,.,few,TRBJ2-1,TGTGCCAGCAGTTTGACCGGGACTTGGAATGAGCAGTTCTTC,CASSLTGTWNEQFF
TRBV6-1,.,.,TRBJ1-2,TGTGCCACCTCATCAGGGGCCCTAGGCTACACCTTC,CATSSGALGYTF
TRBV12-3/TRBV12-4,.,many,TRBJ2-7,TGTGCCAGCAGTACCTGGGGGGAAGAGCAGTACTTC,CASSTWGEEQYF
TRBV5-6,.,few,TRBJ2-2,TGTGCCAGCAGCTTGGGGCTAGCGAGTTCTGGGGAGCTGTTTTTT,CASSLGLASSGELFF
TRBV7-9,TRBD2,many,TRBJ2-3,TGTGCCAGCAGCATCCGGACTAGCGGGAGCACAGATACGCAGTATTTT,CASSIRTSGSTDTQYF
TRBV10-3,.,many,TRBJ1-6,TGTGCCATCAGTTCCTCGGGACACGCGGATGGTTCACCCCTCCACTTT,CAISSSGHADGSPLHF
TRBV27,.,few,TRBJ1-2,TGTGCCAGCAGTTTATCCAGCAGGGGAGGATTCTATGGCTACACCTTC,CASSLSSRGGFYGYTF
TRBV20-1,TRBD2,few,TRBJ2-2,TGCAGTGCTAGAGATGGAGGAGCGGGAGGTAACACCGGGGAGCTGTTTTTT,CSARDGGAGGNTGELFF
TRBV6-1,.,many,TRBJ1-2,TGTGCCAGCAGGCTACATCCGAGGGTTCGGGGCTACACCTTC,CASRLHPRVRGYTF
TRBV7-9,TRBD1,.,TRBJ1-2,TGTGCCAGCAGCTTGACAGGGGGCTTTTACTATGGCTACACCTTC,CASSLTGGFYYGYTF
TRBV24-1,.,many,TRBJ1-4,TGTGCCACCAGTGAAGGGGGTGGGACTACTAATGAAAAACTGTTTTTT,CATSEGGGTTNEKLFF
TRBV19,.,many,TRBJ2-3,TGTGCCAGTAGTCCGGGCGGGAACAGGGGTCAGATAGATACGCAGTATTTT,CASSPGGNRGQIDTQYF
TRBV19,.,many,TRBJ1-5,TGTGCCACCATCGGGCGGGCAGGGAATCAGCCCCAGCATTTT,CATIGRAGNQPQHF
TRBV7-3,.,.,TRBJ2-6,TGTGCCAGCAGCCCAACCCCTGGAGGGGGTGGGGCCAACGTCCTGACTTTC,CASSPTPGGGGANVLTF
TRBV5-8,TRBD1,few,TRBJ1-2,TGTGCCAGCAGCGCAAATTCAAAGGCGGGACAGCTCCTCGTGGCTATGGGCTACACCTTC,CASSANSKAGQLLVAMGYTF
TRBV2,.,.,TRBJ1-6,TGTGCCAGCAGTGATGGACCGGGAGCCAATTCACCCCTCCACTTT,CASSDGPGANSPLHF
TRBV6-6,.,many,TRBJ2-3,TGCGCCAGCAGCTACCGGGACACAGATACGCAGTATTTT,CASSYRDTDTQYF
TRBV12-3/TRBV12-4,.,many,TRBJ1-1,TGTGCCAGCAGTTTAGGGAGGTCCCAGACCCCTGGAGCTTTCTTT,CASSLGRSQTPGAFF
TRBV5-1,.,once,TRBJ2-3,TGCGCCAGCAGCTTCGGGCGAATTAGCACAGATACGCAGTATTTT,CASSFGRISTDTQYF
TRBV2,.,many,TRBJ1-4,TGTGCCAGCCCGACGGGTCCTAATGAAAAACTGTTTTTT,CASPTGPNEKLFF
TRBV11-2,.,few,TRBJ2-1,TGTGCCAGCAGCTTCTGGGGGGATCTCCTGGATGAGCAGTTCTTC,CASSFWGDLLDEQFF
TRBV2,.,many,TRBJ2-7,TGTGCCAGCACTGAACACTACGAGCAGTACTTC,CASTEHYEQYF
TRBV27,.,many,TRBJ2-7,TGTGCCAGCAGACCCCTTGGGGCTGACGAGCAGTACTTC,CASRPLGADEQYF
TRBV18,TRBD1,many,TRBJ1-5,TGTGCCAGCTCACCTGGGACAGATAGCAATCAGCCCCAGCATTTT,CASSPGTDSNQPQHF